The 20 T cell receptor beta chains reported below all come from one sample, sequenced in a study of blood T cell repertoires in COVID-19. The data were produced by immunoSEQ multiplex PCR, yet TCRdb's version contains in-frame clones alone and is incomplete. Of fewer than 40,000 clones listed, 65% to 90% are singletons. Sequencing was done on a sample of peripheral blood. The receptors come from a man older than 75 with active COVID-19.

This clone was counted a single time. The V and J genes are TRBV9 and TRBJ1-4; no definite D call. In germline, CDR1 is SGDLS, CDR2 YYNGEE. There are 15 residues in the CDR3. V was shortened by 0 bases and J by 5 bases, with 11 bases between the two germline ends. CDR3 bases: TGTGCCAGCAGCGTAGATATACAGACAAATGAAAAACTGTTTTTT. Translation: CASSVDIQTNEKLFF.

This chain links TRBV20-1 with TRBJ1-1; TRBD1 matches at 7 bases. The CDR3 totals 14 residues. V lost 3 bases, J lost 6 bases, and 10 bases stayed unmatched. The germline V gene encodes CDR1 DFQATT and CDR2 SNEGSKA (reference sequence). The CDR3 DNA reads TGCAGTGCTAGTGATCACAGGGGAATCCCTGAAGCTTTCTTT. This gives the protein CSASDHRGIPEAFF.

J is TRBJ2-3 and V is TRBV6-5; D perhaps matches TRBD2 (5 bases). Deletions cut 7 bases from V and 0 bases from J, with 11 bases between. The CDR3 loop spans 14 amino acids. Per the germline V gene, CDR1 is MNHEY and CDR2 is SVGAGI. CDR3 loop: CASNPRGSTDTQYF. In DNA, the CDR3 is TGTGCCAGCAACCCTCGGGGTAGCACAGATACGCAGTATTTT.

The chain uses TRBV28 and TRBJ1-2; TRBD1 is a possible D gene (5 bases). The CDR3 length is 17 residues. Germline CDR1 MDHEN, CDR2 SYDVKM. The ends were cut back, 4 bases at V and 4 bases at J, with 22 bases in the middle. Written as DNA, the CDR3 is TGTGCCAGCAGTTCCTTAATTGGGACTACGGGATCCTATGGCTACACCTTC. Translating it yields CASSSLIGTTGSYGYTF.

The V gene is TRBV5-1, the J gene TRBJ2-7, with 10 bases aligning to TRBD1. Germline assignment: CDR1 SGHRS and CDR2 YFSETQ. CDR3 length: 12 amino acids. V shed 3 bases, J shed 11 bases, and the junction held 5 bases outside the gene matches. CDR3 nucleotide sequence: TGCGCCAGCAGCTACGGACAGGGGGGTGAGTACTTC. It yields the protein CASSYGQGGEYF.

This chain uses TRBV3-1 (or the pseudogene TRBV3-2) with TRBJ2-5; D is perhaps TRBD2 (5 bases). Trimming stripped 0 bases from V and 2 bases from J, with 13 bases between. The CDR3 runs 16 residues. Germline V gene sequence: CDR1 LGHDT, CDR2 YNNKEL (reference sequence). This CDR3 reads CASSQEGGGPQETQYF. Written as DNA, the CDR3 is TGTGCCAGCAGCCAAGAAGGCGGCGGGCCACAAGAGACCCAGTACTTC.

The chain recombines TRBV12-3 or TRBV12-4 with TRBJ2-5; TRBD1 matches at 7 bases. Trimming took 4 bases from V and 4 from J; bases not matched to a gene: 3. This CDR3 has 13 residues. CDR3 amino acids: CASSSTGVETQYF. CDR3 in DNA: TGTGCCAGCAGTTCTACAGGGGTAGAGACCCAGTACTTC.

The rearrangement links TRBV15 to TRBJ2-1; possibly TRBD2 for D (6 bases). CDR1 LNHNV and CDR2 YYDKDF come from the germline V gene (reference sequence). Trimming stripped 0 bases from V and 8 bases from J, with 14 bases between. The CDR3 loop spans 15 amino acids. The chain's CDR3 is CATSRDPGGLDEQFF. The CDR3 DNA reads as TGTGCCACCAGCAGAGATCCCGGGGGTCTCGATGAGCAGTTCTTC.

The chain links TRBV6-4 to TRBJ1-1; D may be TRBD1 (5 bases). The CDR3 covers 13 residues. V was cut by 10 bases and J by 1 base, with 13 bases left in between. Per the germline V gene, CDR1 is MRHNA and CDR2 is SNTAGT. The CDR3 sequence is CATFFGANTEAFF. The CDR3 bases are TGTGCCACCTTCTTTGGGGCGAACACTGAAGCTTTCTTT.

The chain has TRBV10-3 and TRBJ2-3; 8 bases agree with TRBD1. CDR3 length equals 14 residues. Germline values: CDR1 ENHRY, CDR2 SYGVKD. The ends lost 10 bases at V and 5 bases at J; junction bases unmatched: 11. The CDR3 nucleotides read TGTGCCACCAGCGCCAGGGGGCGCGAAGATACGCAGTATTTT. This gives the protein CATSARGREDTQYF.

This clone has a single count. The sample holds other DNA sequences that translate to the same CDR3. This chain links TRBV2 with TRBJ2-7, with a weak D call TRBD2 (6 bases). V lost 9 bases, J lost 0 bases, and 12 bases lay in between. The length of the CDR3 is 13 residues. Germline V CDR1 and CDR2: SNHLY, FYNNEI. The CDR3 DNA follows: TGTGCCAGTCGGCGGGAAAGCTCCTACGAGCAGTACTTC. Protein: CASRRESSYEQYF. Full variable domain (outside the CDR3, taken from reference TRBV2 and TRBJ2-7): EPEVTQTPSHQVTQMGQEVILRCVPISNHLYFYWYRQILGQKVEFLVSFYNNEISEKSEIFDDQFSVERPDGSNFTLKIRSTKLEDSAMYFCASRRESSYEQYFGPGTRLTVT.

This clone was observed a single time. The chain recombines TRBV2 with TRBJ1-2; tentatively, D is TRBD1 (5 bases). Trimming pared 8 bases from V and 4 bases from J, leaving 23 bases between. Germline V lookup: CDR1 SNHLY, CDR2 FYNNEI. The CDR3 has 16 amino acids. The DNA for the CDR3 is TGTGCCAGCCTTGAATCGGCCGTAGGGGTTCGCTATGGCTACACCTTC. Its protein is CASLESAVGVRYGYTF.

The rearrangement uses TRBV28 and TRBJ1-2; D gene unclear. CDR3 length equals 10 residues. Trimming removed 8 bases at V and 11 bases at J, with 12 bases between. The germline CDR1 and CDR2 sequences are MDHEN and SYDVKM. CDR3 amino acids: CASGEMRYTF. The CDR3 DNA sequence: TGTGCCAGCGGGGAGATGAGGTACACCTTC.

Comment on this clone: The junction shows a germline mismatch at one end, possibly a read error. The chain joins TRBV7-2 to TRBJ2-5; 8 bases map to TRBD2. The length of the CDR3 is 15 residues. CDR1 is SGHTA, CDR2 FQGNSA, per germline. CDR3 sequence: CASSLARGGQKTQYF. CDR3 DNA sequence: TGTGCCAGCAGCTTAGCCCGGGGGGGCCAAAAGACCCAGTACTTC.

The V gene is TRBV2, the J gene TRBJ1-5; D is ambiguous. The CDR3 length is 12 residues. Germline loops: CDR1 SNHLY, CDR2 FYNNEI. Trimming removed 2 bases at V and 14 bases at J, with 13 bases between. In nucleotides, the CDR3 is TGTGCCAGCAGTGAAACCGGAACGGGAAAGCATTTT. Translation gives CASSETGTGKHF.

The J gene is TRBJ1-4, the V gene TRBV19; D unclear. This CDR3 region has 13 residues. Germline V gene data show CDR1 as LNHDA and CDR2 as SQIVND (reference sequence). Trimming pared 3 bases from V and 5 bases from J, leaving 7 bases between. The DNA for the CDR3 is TGTGCCAGTAGTATCCGTGAGAATGAAAAACTGTTTTTT. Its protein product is CASSIRENEKLFF.

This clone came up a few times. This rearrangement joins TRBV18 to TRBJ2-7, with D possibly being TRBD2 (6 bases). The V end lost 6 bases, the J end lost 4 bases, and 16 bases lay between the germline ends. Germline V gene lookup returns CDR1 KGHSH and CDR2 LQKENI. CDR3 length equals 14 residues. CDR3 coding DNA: TGTGCCAGCTCGTCGGGACTGGAAAGATACGAGCAGTACTTC. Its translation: CASSSGLERYEQYF.

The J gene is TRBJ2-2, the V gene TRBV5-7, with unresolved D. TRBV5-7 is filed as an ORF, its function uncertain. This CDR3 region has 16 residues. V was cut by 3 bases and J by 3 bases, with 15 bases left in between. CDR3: CASSSLRVTHTGELFF. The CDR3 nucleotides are TGTGCCAGCAGCTCTCTCCGGGTTACACACACCGGGGAGCTGTTTTTT.

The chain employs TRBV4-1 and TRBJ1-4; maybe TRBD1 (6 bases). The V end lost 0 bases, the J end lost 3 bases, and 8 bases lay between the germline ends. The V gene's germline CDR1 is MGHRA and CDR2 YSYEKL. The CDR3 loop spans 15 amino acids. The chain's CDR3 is CASSQEGAPNEKLFF. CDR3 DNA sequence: TGCGCCAGCAGCCAAGAGGGGGCACCTAATGAAAAACTGTTTTTT.

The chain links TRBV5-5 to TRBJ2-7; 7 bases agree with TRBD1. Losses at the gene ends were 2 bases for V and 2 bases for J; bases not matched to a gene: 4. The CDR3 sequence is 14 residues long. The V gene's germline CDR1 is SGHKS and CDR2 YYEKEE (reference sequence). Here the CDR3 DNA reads TGTGCCAGCAGCTTTGGGACAGTAGCCTACGAGCAGTACTTC. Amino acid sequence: CASSFGTVAYEQYF.